These T cell receptor beta chains were read from a single sample in a study of CXCR3-negative and CXCR3-positive naive CD8 T cells. No DNA is given; TCRdb re-called the 5' RACE reads and lists each CDR3 protein once. Seen in this sample are about 50,000 distinct CDR3 sequences; the ten most common clones hold 0.4% to 0.5%. Sequencing was done on a sample of naive CXCR3- CD8+ T cells from blood. Receptor source: a human donor in good health. Some clones in this sample may be carry-over from other donors' samples. Each CDR3 is given with its conserved first and last residue. Each record gives: V gene, J gene, CDR3 protein.

>TRBV4-3|TRBJ1-1
CASSQGKQGGYEAFF
>TRBV12-3/TRBV12-4|TRBJ1-1
CASTTGTNEAFF
>TRBV7-2|TRBJ2-1
CASSTERTHEQFF
>TRBV29-1|TRBJ2-1
CSVDGLGLAGTNEQFF
>TRBV12-3/TRBV12-4|TRBJ1-6
CASTLGTGDSPLHF
>TRBV7-6|TRBJ2-7
CASSVRDRGHYEQYF
>TRBV4-2|TRBJ1-3
CASSLDSFSGNTIYF
>TRBV23-1|TRBJ2-7
CASSQSGGSYEQYF
>TRBV3-1|TRBJ2-3
CASSQGDFSTDTQYF
>TRBV9|TRBJ2-7
CASSALGGLAGFYEQYF
>TRBV14|TRBJ2-1
CASSQGASGYNEQFF
>TRBV29-1|TRBJ2-5
CSVEGTPRTEETQYF
>TRBV11-2|TRBJ2-7
CASSLGDATYEQYF
>TRBV24-1|TRBJ2-2
CATSEGDRDTGELFF
>TRBV24-1|TRBJ2-3
CATRATGADTQYF
>TRBV2|TRBJ2-3
CASRLADTQYF
>TRBV7-9|TRBJ2-1
CASSLQASGVNEQFF
>TRBV4-3|TRBJ2-1
CASSQDRPGQGADEQFF
>TRBV6-2/TRBV6-3|TRBJ1-5
CASTLTPGQGNQPQHF
>TRBV6-2/TRBV6-3|TRBJ1-1
CASSPDGMNTEAFF
>TRBV29-1|TRBJ2-3
CSVEGAPGGAADTQYF
>TRBV11-2|TRBJ2-5
CASSLGGTSSETQYF
>TRBV27|TRBJ2-1
CASSLMTVYNEQFF
>TRBV7-9|TRBJ2-1
CASSLGTNEQFF
>TRBV29-1|TRBJ1-1
CSVESGTGSAEAFF
>TRBV11-2|TRBJ2-7
CASSLGDAYEQYF
>TRBV28|TRBJ2-1
CASSLTGGVYNEQFF
>TRBV4-3|TRBJ2-5
CASSQQTGMTETQYF
>TRBV3-1|TRBJ2-2
CASSGERPNTGELFF
>TRBV6-1|TRBJ2-1
CASSGLAGDYNEQFF
>TRBV10-3|TRBJ2-3
CAIRKTDSTDTQYF
>TRBV12-3/TRBV12-4|TRBJ2-7
CASTEKLSYEQYF
>TRBV6-2/TRBV6-3|TRBJ2-1
CASSYRQRSSYNEQFF
>TRBV29-1|TRBJ1-4
CSVEMTGGDEKLFF
>TRBV28|TRBJ1-6
CASRQGVPLHF
>TRBV11-1|TRBJ2-7
CASSPQAYEQYF
>TRBV27|TRBJ2-7
CASRQDVSYEQYF
>TRBV9|TRBJ2-5
CASSVLPGSSGQETQYF
>TRBV28|TRBJ2-1
CASRAPTGGNYNEQFF
>TRBV29-1|TRBJ1-2
CSVDGDRGYGYTF
>TRBV14|TRBJ1-5
CASSPPGTGNQPQHF
>TRBV9|TRBJ2-7
CASSANPGQTTYEQYF
>TRBV19|TRBJ1-1
CASSIGAPRYTEAFF
>TRBV6-5|TRBJ2-7
CASSPDGAWWPSYEQYF
>TRBV4-3|TRBJ1-2
CASSQDPGFYGYTF
>TRBV27|TRBJ2-3
CASSQATDTQYF
>TRBV6-5|TRBJ1-1
CASSYSRGIGTEAFF
>TRBV6-5|TRBJ2-7
CASSYSSGQGDYEQYF